The 25 T cell receptor beta chains given below trace back to one sample, sequenced in a study of T cells in Graves' hyperthyroidism and ophthalmopathy. Template material for amplifying TCR beta CDR3 regions consisted of RNA transcripts. The HTBI primer set was used in a first-round RT-PCR of the TCR CDR3. TCRdb reprocessed the multiplex PCR reads via MiXCR and lists one record per CDR3 protein. The sample records just under 750,000 distinct CDR3 sequences, 35% being singletons. The sequenced sample was blood. These receptors were obtained from a woman in her 40s with Graves' hyperthyroidism.

The table lists this clonotype with a few counts. The chain combines TRBV15 with TRBJ2-3; D uncertain. The CDR3 consists of 14 residues. The ends were cut back, 6 bases at V and 0 bases at J, with 10 bases in the middle. CDR1 LNHNV and CDR2 YYDKDF come from the germline V gene (reference sequence). The CDR3 DNA reads as TGTGCCACCAGTAATCGAATGAGCACAGATACGCAGTATTTT. Its protein product is CATSNRMSTDTQYF.

The table lists this clonotype with a few counts. The V gene is TRBV28, the J gene TRBJ2-5; the D gene is possibly TRBD2 (6 bases). Germline lookup yields CDR1 MDHEN and CDR2 SYDVKM. This CDR3 is built from 14 residues. Trimming stripped 5 bases from V and 5 bases from J, with 15 bases between. The CDR3 region is CASSQGGVRETQYF. The CDR3 DNA reads as TGTGCCAGCAGTCAAGGCGGGGTCCGGGAGACCCAGTACTTC. Combining the CDR3 with reference TRBV28 and TRBJ2-5 gives the whole variable domain DVKVTQSSRYLVKRTGEKVFLECVQDMDHENMFWYRQDPGLGLRLIYFSYDVKMKEKGDIPEGYSVSREKKERFSLILESASTNQTSMYLCASSQGGVRETQYFGPGTRLLVL.

The V and J genes are TRBV20-1 and TRBJ2-7; 10 nucleotides align to TRBD2. The better agreement between TRBJ2-1 and the DNA end casts doubt on the J call. CDR3 length equals 14 residues. Germline V gives CDR1 DFQATT, CDR2 SNEGSKA (reference sequence). The CDR3 sequence: CSASGSGRALEQFF. CDR3 coding DNA: TGCAGTGCTAGCGGCAGCGGGAGGGCTCTCGAGCAGTTCTTC.

In this sample, this clonotype turned up many times. The V call is TRBV6-5, the J call TRBJ2-5, with a tentative D call TRBD1 (6 bases). CDR3 length: 16 amino acids. V was shortened by 3 bases and J by 4 bases, with 18 bases between the two germline ends. Per the germline V gene, CDR1 is MNHEY and CDR2 is SVGAGI. DNA of the CDR3: TGTGCCAGCAGTTATTCTTCCTCCTGGACAGCAGAGACCCAGTACTTC. This translates into CASSYSSSWTAETQYF.

This clonotype was seen a few times. The chain has TRBV11-1 and TRBJ2-2, with TRBD1 identical over 9 bases. J was trimmed by 6 bases and V by 3 bases; bases with no gene match: 8. Germline V gene sequence: CDR1 SGHAT, CDR2 FQDESV (reference sequence). The CDR3 has 16 residues. The CDR3 DNA follows: TGTGCCAGCAGCTTTCTCGGGACAGGGCCCTCCGGGGAGCTGTTTTTT. It is translated as CASSFLGTGPSGELFF.

In its sample, this clonotype was seen many times. The chain recombines TRBV6-5 with TRBJ1-2, with D unresolved. CDR1 is MNHEY, CDR2 SVGAGI, per germline. The germline V and J ends were trimmed by 6 bases and 4 bases, with 12 bases remaining between them. This CDR3 contains 13 residues. The DNA for the CDR3 is TGTGCCAGCAGCCCTCAAGGCCGCTATGGCTACACCTTC. Its protein product is CASSPQGRYGYTF.

The rearrangement joins TRBV5-1 to TRBJ1-1; D is undetermined. The CDR3 is 15 amino acids. V was shortened by 4 bases and J by 1 base, with 14 bases between the two germline ends. Germline CDR1 reads SGHRS; CDR2 reads YFSETQ. The DNA for the CDR3 is TGCGCCAGCAGCATGCCCACTATAGGGAACACTGAAGCTTTCTTT. The encoded protein is CASSMPTIGNTEAFF.

This clonotype was counted many times. The chain carries TRBV29-1 and TRBJ1-2, with TRBD1 as a possible D gene (5 bases). The germline CDR1 and CDR2 sequences are SQVTM and ANQGSEA. This CDR3 comprises 13 residues. The germline V and J ends were trimmed by 1 base and 4 bases, with 10 bases remaining between them. CDR3 DNA: TGCAGCGTTGAAGGGCGGCAGGGCTATGGCTACACCTTC. As protein: CSVEGRQGYGYTF.

This clonotype was found many times. The V and J genes are TRBV5-6 and TRBJ1-4; possible D gene TRBD1, 6 bases. CDR1 is SGHDT, CDR2 YYEEEE, per germline. V lost 4 bases to trimming and J lost 7 bases, with 14 bases between them. This CDR3 is built from 14 residues. The CDR3 coding sequence is TGTGCCAGCAGCGGCAGGGGAGTGGGTGAAAAACTGTTTTTT. It is translated as CASSGRGVGEKLFF.

This clonotype was recorded at least ten times. This chain joins TRBV19 and TRBJ2-2; possibly TRBD2 for D (5 bases). The CDR3 length is 16 residues. The germline V and J ends were trimmed by 6 bases and 6 bases, with 20 bases remaining between them. Germline loops: CDR1 LNHDA, CDR2 SQIVND (reference sequence). Written as DNA, the CDR3 is TGTGCCAGTAGCTACAAGGGCTTACTAGGTTCCGGGGAGCTGTTTTTT. Translating it yields CASSYKGLLGSGELFF.

The sample holds many counts of this clonotype. The gene calls are TRBV7-6 and TRBJ2-6; 9 nucleotides agree with TRBD1. Germline CDR1 reads SGHVS; CDR2 reads FNYEAQ. V dropped 9 bases and J dropped 1; count of bases not matched to a gene: 10. This CDR3 has 17 amino acids. CDR3 sequence: CASFRDRDGSGANVLTF. CDR3 DNA sequence: TGTGCCAGTTTCCGGGACAGGGATGGGTCTGGGGCCAACGTCCTGACTTTC.

Many counts were recorded for this clonotype. V gene TRBV9 combines with J gene TRBJ1-5; possibly TRBD1 for D (5 bases). CDR3 length equals 14 residues. The V gene's germline CDR1 is SGDLS and CDR2 YYNGEE. V was shortened by 8 bases and J by 2 bases, with 14 bases between the two germline ends. CDR3 sequence reads: CASSERDGNQPQHF. In DNA, the CDR3 is TGTGCCAGTAGTGAGAGGGACGGCAATCAGCCCCAGCATTTT.

J is TRBJ1-2 and V is TRBV5-4; TRBD1 agrees at 10 bases. The ends lost 6 bases at V and 6 bases at J; junction bases unmatched: 8. Germline V lookup: CDR1 SGHNT, CDR2 YYREEE (reference sequence). The CDR3 covers 14 residues. The CDR3 nucleotides read TGTGCCAGCATTCGACCGGGACAGGGGAATGGCTACACCTTC. It codes for CASIRPGQGNGYTF.

The chain recombines TRBV7-9 with TRBJ2-7; D might be TRBD1 or TRBD2, each matching 6 bases. The J call may not be correct, given that the DNA end is closer to TRBJ2-1. Germline CDR1 reads SEHNR; CDR2 reads FQNEAQ (reference sequence). The CDR3 runs 17 residues. The CDR3 region is CASSLGDAGHRENEQFF. CDR3 nucleotide sequence: TGTGCCAGCAGCTTAGGGGACGCGGGGCACAGGGAGAATGAGCAGTTCTTC.

This clonotype was found a few times. Here the CDR3 reads CASSHGGQGNSPLHF. The DNA of the CDR3 is TGTGCCAGCAGTCATGGGGGACAGGGTAATTCACCCCTCCACTTT. The V and J genes are TRBV28 and TRBJ1-6, with TRBD1 matching 9 bases. This CDR3 has 15 amino acids. V lost 5 bases and J lost 6; bases outside the gene matches: 5. Germline CDR1 reads MDHEN; CDR2 reads SYDVKM.

The chain has TRBV4-3 and TRBJ1-2; perhaps TRBD1 as D (5 bases). CDR3 length equals 16 residues. CDR1 and CDR2 from the germline V gene are LGHNA and YSLEER. With 2 bases removed from V and 3 bases from J, the gap between germline ends came to 16 bases. CDR3 in DNA: TGCGCCAGCAGCCAAAGGGGAGCCGGGGGGGACTATGGCTACACCTTC. Its protein product is CASSQRGAGGDYGYTF.

This clonotype occurred many times. The genes are TRBV6-6 and TRBJ2-7; D is possibly TRBD1 or TRBD2 (5 bases each). CDR1 is MNHNY and CDR2 is SVGAGI in the germline V gene (reference sequence). This CDR3 is 12 amino acids long. V gave up 7 bases and J gave up 7 bases, with 14 bases separating them. The CDR3 spells CASKDGTGEQYF. For the CDR3, the DNA is TGTGCCAGCAAAGACGGGACCGGGGAGCAGTACTTC.

The chain has TRBV6-5 and TRBJ1-2; no firm D call. V gave up 5 bases and J gave up 5 bases, with 18 bases separating them. The CDR3 consists of 15 residues. Germline lookup yields CDR1 MNHEY and CDR2 SVGAGI. Here the CDR3 reads CASSEEVGRLYGYTF. The CDR3, as DNA: TGTGCCAGCAGTGAAGAGGTCGGGCGGCTTTATGGCTACACCTTC.

The V and J genes are TRBV10-3 and TRBJ2-7; either TRBD1 or TRBD2 may fit D (7 bases each). V lost 10 bases and J lost 2, with 21 bases in between. CDR3 length equals 15 residues. Germline V lookup: CDR1 ENHRY, CDR2 SYGVKD. The CDR3 spells CASRDMAGGAYEQYF. CDR3 bases: TGTGCCAGCAGGGACATGGCAGGGGGGGCCTACGAGCAGTACTTC.

V and J are TRBV5-1 and TRBJ2-3; D call uncertain. This CDR3 region has 13 residues. Germline loops: CDR1 SGHRS, CDR2 YFSETQ. The germline V and J ends were trimmed by 0 bases and 2 bases, with 4 bases remaining between them. The CDR3 loop is CASSLAFTDTQYF. The CDR3 DNA reads TGCGCCAGCAGCTTGGCGTTCACAGATACGCAGTATTTT.

As for this clonotype: The junction departs from germline at one end; a sequencing error may be responsible. The chain recombines TRBV5-1 with TRBJ2-7; 7 bases line up with TRBD1. The CDR3 consists of 14 residues. Looked up from germline, CDR1 is SGHRS and CDR2 is YFSETQ. CDR3 sequence reads: CASSSSGTEYEQYF. The CDR3, as DNA: TGTGCCAGCAGCTCCTCCGGGACAGAGTACGAGCAGTACTTC. The whole variable domain, filled in from reference TRBV5-1 and TRBJ2-7, reads KAGVTQTPRYLIKTRGQQVTLSCSPISGHRSVSWYQQTPGQGLQFLFEYFSETQRNKGNFPGRFSGRQFSNSRSEMNVSTLELGDSALYLCASSSSGTEYEQYFGPGTRLTVT.

In this sample, this clonotype turned up many times. V gene TRBV12-3 or TRBV12-4 combines with J gene TRBJ2-7, with a tentative D call TRBD1 (5 bases). The CDR3 spans 14 residues. Trimming took 0 bases from V and 3 from J, leaving 9 bases between them. DNA for the CDR3: TGTGCCAGCAGTTTAGCTGGGGCGTTCTACGAGCAGTACTTC. Protein sequence: CASSLAGAFYEQYF.

The chain is built from TRBV7-2 and TRBJ1-4, with a tentative D call TRBD1 (5 bases). The V end was cut by 4 bases, the J end by 8 bases, with 14 bases between. Germline CDR1 SGHTA, CDR2 FQGNSA. The CDR3 runs 14 residues. CDR3 in amino acids: CASSWGAGLEKLFF. The CDR3 DNA reads TGTGCCAGCAGCTGGGGCGCGGGGCTGGAAAAACTGTTTTTT.

This sequence joins TRBV20-1 and TRBJ1-1; 7 bases are shared with TRBD1. The CDR3 contains 17 residues. V lost 1 base to trimming and J lost 1 base; unmatched junction nucleotides: 12. CDR1 DFQATT and CDR2 SNEGSKA come from the germline V gene (reference sequence). Written as DNA, the CDR3 is TGCAGTGCTAGAGGGAGTTCAGGGGGGGATCAGAACACTGAAGCTTTCTTT. Its translation is CSARGSSGGDQNTEAFF.

The chain carries TRBV12-3 or TRBV12-4 and TRBJ1-2; tentative D call: TRBD1 (5 bases). The CDR3 runs 13 residues. V was cut by 3 bases and J by 3 bases, with 8 bases left in between. The CDR3 sequence is CASSFSTDYGYTF. The CDR3 nucleotides read TGTGCCAGCAGTTTTTCGACAGACTATGGCTACACCTTC.